In its sample, the clone carrying this TCR beta chain was seen once. The CDR3 is 14 amino acids. Germline assignment: CDR1 SGHRS and CDR2 YFSETQ. The ends were cut back, 0 bases at V and 2 bases at J, with 9 bases in the middle. Repertoires were generated with immunoSEQ multiplex PCR, while TCRdb's copy carries only in-frame clones and drops some. Of about 320,000 clones in the sample, over 85% were seen once. The sample belongs to a study of blood T cell repertoires in COVID-19. The source material was PBMCs or T cells enriched from blood (not recorded which). The V and J genes are TRBV5-1 and TRBJ2-7; D may be TRBD1 (6 bases). The source is a man in his 60s who had recovered from COVID-19. This CDR3 is CASSLVGATYEQYF. CDR3 nucleotides: TGCGCCAGCAGCTTGGTGGGGGCGACCTACGAGCAGTACTTC.